A single sample gave rise to the 10 T cell receptor beta chains below, sequenced in a study of shared clonotypes between healthy human individuals. Method: immunoSEQ multiplex PCR; TCRdb's copy keeps in-frame clones and lacks some. This table holds some 2,400,000 clones, more than 90% found once. Input material: naive CD4+ T cells sorted from blood. Subset defined: CD45RA+ positively selected. Receptors originate from a man aged 18 to 29 in good health.

In the case of this clone: The sample has other DNA sequences that encode this CDR3 too. The genes are TRBV6-5 and TRBJ1-5; D gene uncertain. V gave up 1 base and J gave up 1 base, with 2 bases separating them. From germline, CDR1 is MNHEY and CDR2 SVGAGI. There are 13 residues in the CDR3. CDR3 DNA: TGTGCCAGCAGTTACTTAAGCAATCAGCCCCAGCATTTT. Translation: CASSYLSNQPQHF.

The gene calls are TRBV11-2 and TRBJ2-7; a possible D gene is TRBD2 (7 bases). V was clipped by 7 bases and J by 1 base, with 17 bases between them. CDR3 size: 15 residues. Germline V gene lookup returns CDR1 SGHAT and CDR2 FQNNGV. DNA for the CDR3: TGTGCCAGCACCCTCGGCCGGGGGGCGTCCTACGAGCAGTACTTC. Translated: CASTLGRGASYEQYF.

This chain links TRBV6-1 with TRBJ2-7; D is tentatively TRBD1 or TRBD2 (6 bases each). This CDR3 has 13 residues. CDR1 is MNHNS, CDR2 SASEGT, per germline. V was cut by 5 bases and J by 3 bases, with 11 bases left in between. CDR3 nucleotide sequence: TGTGCCAGCAGTAGTGAGGGGGGCTACGAGCAGTACTTC. The encoded protein is CASSSEGGYEQYF.

The chain employs TRBV6-6 and TRBJ2-1, with 14 bases fitting TRBD2. The germline V gene has CDR1 MNHNY and CDR2 SVGAGI (reference sequence). There are 16 residues in the CDR3. J lost 9 bases, V lost 2 bases, and 6 bases had no gene match. In DNA, the CDR3 is TGTGCCAGCAGTTACCCGGGACTAGCGGGAGCCGTTGAGCAGTTCTTC. Protein: CASSYPGLAGAVEQFF.

With respect to this clone: This same CDR3 is encoded by further DNA sequences in the sample. The chain recombines TRBV5-4 with TRBJ2-1; D not resolved. The CDR3 is made up of 15 amino acids. Germline V gene data show CDR1 as SGHNT and CDR2 as YYREEE (reference sequence). Trimming took off 1 base at V and 4 bases at J, with 12 bases between the two ends. CDR3 in DNA: TGTGCCAGCAGCTTGATCGGTAGCAGTTACAATGAGCAGTTCTTC. Translating gives CASSLIGSSYNEQFF. The full variable domain, its missing parts supplied by reference TRBV5-4 and TRBJ2-1, is ETGVTQSPTHLIKTRGQQVTLRCSSQSGHNTVSWYQQALGQGPQFIFQYYREEENGRGNFPPRFSGLQFPNYSSELNVNALELDDSALYLCASSLIGSSYNEQFFGPGTRLTVL.

The V gene is TRBV6-1, the J gene TRBJ2-7; 7 bases fit TRBD1. This CDR3 has 12 amino acids. Germline CDR1 MNHNS, CDR2 SASEGT. Germline trimming cut 10 bases from V and 3 bases from J; bases unmatched to any gene: 6. As DNA, the CDR3 is TGTGCCACACGACAGGGTAGCTACGAGCAGTACTTC. Its protein product is CATRQGSYEQYF.

V is TRBV18 and J is TRBJ1-5, with 8 bases fitting TRBD1. Germline trimming cut 3 bases from V and 6 bases from J; bases unmatched to any gene: 10. Germline V lookup: CDR1 KGHSH, CDR2 LQKENI. This CDR3 is built from 16 residues. As DNA, the CDR3 is TGTGCCAGCTCACCGACCCAAGTAGGACAGGGTCAGCCCCAGCATTTT. Protein product: CASSPTQVGQGQPQHF.

The CDR3 loop reads CASSDKGGKNIQYF. CDR3 DNA sequence: TGTGCCAGCAGTGATAAGGGTGGCAAAAACATTCAGTACTTC. This rearrangement joins TRBV25-1 to TRBJ2-4; D remains unclear. The V end lost 3 bases, the J end lost 3 bases, and 9 bases lay between the germline ends. Germline CDR1 is MGHDK and CDR2 is SYGVNS. The CDR3 totals 14 residues.

This clone was picked up a small number of times. The gene calls are TRBV2 and TRBJ1-5; 10 nucleotides match TRBD1. From germline, CDR1 is SNHLY and CDR2 FYNNEI. The CDR3 runs 15 residues. V shed 6 bases and J 7 bases; nucleotides not matched to a gene: 9. The DNA for the CDR3 is TGTGCCAGCAGGGAGGACAGGGGGATATGGCAGCCCCAGCATTTT. Translating gives CASREDRGIWQPQHF. Combining the CDR3 with reference TRBV2 and TRBJ1-5 gives the whole variable domain EPEVTQTPSHQVTQMGQEVILRCVPISNHLYFYWYRQILGQKVEFLVSFYNNEISEKSEIFDDQFSVERPDGSNFTLKIRSTKLEDSAMYFCASREDRGIWQPQHFGDGTRLSIL.

The count of this clone is one. The J gene is TRBJ2-7, the V gene TRBV13, with D tentatively TRBD1 (6 bases). The CDR3 has 14 amino acids. The germline V gene has CDR1 PRHDT and CDR2 FYEKMQ (reference sequence). V was clipped by 1 base and J by 5 bases, with 12 bases between them. CDR3 coding DNA: TGTGCCAGCAGCTTAGTCCATGACAGGAACGAGCAGTACTTC. This encodes CASSLVHDRNEQYF.